One and the same sample provided the 3 T cell receptor beta chains below, sequenced in a study of cytomegalovirus exposure and HLA in healthy donors. The PCR contained 60 Vbeta and 13 Jbeta primers. TCRdb's copy holds only in-frame clones and misses some; the assay was immunoSEQ multiplex PCR. The sample contains fewer than 140,000 clones, 60% to 80% of which appear only once. Sequencing was performed on PBMCs. These receptors were taken from a boy between 10 and 17 years old in good health and CMV-seronegative.

The genes are TRBV6-1 and TRBJ1-1, with TRBD1 identical over 8 bases. The CDR3 loop spans 16 amino acids. Germline assignment: CDR1 MNHNS and CDR2 SASEGT. The J segment lost 4 bases and the V segment lost 1 base, leaving 8 bases of the junction unmatched. CDR3 nucleotides: TGTGCCAGCAGTGAAGACGCAGGGGGCGCGGGCACTGAAGCTTTCTTT. It translates to CASSEDAGGAGTEAFF.

This chain's CDR3 is CASSDDSRIYGYTF. The DNA for the CDR3 is TGTGCCAGCAGTGACGACAGCCGAATCTATGGCTACACCTTC. This rearrangement joins TRBV28 to TRBJ1-2; possibly TRBD1 for D (5 bases). Germline CDR1 and CDR2: MDHEN and SYDVKM. The V end lost 5 bases, the J end lost 4 bases, and 14 bases lay between the germline ends. The CDR3 has 14 amino acids.

This chain connects TRBV25-1 to TRBJ2-1; D is possibly TRBD1 (5 bases). The CDR3 is 16 amino acids. The V gene's germline CDR1 is MGHDK and CDR2 SYGVNS. V gave up 3 bases and J gave up 3 bases, with 15 bases separating them. Here the CDR3 DNA reads TGTGCCAGCAGTGAGTGGGTAGGGGTAGGCTACAATGAGCAGTTCTTC. Amino acid sequence: CASSEWVGVGYNEQFF.